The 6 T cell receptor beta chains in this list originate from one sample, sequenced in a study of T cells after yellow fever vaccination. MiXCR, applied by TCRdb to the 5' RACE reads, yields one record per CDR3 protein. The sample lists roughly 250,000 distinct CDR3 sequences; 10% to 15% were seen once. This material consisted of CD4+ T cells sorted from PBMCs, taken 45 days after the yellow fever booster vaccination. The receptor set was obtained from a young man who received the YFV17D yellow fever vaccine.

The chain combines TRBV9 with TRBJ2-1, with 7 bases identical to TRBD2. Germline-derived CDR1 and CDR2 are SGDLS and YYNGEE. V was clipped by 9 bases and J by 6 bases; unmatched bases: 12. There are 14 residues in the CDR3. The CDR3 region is CATEAWEGGNEQFF. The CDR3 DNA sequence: TGTGCCACCGAAGCGTGGGAGGGAGGCAATGAGCAGTTCTTC.

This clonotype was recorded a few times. The CDR3 DNA follows: TGCGCCAGCAGCTTACCCCACCACGAAGCTTTCTTT. Translated, it gives CASSLPHHEAFF. V usage is TRBV5-1 and J usage is TRBJ1-1; D is ambiguous. With 2 bases removed from V and 8 bases from J, the gap between germline ends came to 10 bases. Per germline, CDR1 SGHRS and CDR2 YFSETQ. The CDR3 totals 12 residues.

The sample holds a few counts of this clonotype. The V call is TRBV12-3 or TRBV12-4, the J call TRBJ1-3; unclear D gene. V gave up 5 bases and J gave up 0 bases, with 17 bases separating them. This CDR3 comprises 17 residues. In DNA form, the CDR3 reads TGTGCCAGCAGTAATTGGTTGTGGGGTGTCTCTGGAAACACCATATATTTT. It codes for CASSNWLWGVSGNTIYF.

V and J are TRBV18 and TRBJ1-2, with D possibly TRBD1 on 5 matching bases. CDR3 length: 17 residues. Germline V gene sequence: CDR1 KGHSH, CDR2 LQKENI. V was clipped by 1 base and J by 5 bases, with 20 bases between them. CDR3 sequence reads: CASSPQSIQGILYGYTF. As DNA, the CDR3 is TGTGCCAGCTCACCACAGAGTATTCAGGGCATTCTTTATGGCTACACCTTC.

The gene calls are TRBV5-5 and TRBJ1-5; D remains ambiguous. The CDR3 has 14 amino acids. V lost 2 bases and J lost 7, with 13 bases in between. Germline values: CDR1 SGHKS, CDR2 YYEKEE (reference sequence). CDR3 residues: CASSFPPQSQPQHF. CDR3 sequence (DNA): TGTGCCAGCAGCTTCCCCCCACAGTCCCAGCCCCAGCATTTT.

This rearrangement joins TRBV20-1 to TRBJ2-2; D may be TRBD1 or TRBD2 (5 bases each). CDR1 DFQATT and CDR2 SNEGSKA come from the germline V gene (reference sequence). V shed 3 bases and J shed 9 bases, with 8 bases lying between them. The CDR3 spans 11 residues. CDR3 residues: CSASGDRELFF. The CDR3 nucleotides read TGCAGTGCTAGCGGGGACCGGGAGCTGTTTTTT.